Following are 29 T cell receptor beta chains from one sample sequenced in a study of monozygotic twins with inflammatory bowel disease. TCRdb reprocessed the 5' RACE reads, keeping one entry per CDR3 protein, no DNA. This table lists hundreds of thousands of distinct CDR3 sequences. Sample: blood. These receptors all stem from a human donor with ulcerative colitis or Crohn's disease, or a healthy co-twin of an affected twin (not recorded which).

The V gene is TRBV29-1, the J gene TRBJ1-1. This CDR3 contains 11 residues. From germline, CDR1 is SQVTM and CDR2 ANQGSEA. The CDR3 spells CSVRRNTEAFF.

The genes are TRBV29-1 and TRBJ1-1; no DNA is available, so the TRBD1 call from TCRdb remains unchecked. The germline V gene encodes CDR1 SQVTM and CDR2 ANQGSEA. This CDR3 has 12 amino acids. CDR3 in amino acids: CSAGTRDTEAFF.

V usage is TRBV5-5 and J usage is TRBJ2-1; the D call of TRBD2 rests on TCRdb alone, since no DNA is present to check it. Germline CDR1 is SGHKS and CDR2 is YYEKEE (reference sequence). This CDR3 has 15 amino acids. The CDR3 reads CASSRPGLAINEQFF.

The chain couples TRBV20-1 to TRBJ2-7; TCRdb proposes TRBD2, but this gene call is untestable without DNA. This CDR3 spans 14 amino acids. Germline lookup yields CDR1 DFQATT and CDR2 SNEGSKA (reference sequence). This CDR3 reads CSAPRTSGNYEQYF.

The CDR3 sequence: CASSSPLTSSYEQYF. The V gene is TRBV7-2, the J gene TRBJ2-7. The germline V gene encodes CDR1 SGHTA and CDR2 FQGNSA. The CDR3 loop spans 15 amino acids.

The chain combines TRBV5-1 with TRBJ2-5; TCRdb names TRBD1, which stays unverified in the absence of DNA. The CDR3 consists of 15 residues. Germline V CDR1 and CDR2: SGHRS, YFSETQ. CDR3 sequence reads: CASSYPRGLQETQYF. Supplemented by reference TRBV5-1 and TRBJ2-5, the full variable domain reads KAGVTQTPRYLIKTRGQQVTLSCSPISGHRSVSWYQQTPGQGLQFLFEYFSETQRNKGNFPGRFSGRQFSNSRSEMNVSTLELGDSALYLCASSYPRGLQETQYFGPGTRLLVL.

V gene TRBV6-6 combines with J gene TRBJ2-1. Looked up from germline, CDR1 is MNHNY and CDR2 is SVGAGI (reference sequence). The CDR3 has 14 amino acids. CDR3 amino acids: CASSSQDTYNEQFF.

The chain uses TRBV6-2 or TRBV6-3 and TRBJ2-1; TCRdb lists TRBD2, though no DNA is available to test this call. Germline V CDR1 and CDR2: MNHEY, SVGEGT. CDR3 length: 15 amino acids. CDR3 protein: CASSSLAGRPNEQFF.

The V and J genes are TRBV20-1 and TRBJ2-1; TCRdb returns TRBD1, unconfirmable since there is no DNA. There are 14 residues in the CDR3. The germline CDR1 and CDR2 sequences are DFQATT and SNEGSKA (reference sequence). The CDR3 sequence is CSASRDRGQGEQFF.

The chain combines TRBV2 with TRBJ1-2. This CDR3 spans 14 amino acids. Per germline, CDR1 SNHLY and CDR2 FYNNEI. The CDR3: CASTLLEESYGYTF.

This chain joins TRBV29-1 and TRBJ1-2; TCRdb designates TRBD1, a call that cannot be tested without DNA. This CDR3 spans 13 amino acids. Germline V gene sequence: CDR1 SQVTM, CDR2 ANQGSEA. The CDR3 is CSVERGTGNGYTF.

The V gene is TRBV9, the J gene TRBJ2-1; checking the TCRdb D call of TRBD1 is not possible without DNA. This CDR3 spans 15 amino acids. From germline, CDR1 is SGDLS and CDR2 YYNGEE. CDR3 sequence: CASSSEGFARGEQFF.

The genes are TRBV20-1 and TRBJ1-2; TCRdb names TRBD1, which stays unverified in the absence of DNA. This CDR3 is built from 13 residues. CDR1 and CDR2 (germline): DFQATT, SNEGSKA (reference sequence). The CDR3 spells CSARPDRARGYTF.

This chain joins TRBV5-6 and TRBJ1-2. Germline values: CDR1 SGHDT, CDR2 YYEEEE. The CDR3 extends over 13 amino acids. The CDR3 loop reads CASSLRVSYGYTF.

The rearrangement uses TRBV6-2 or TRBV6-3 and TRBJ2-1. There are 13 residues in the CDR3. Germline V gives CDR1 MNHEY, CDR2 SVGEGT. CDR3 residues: CASVGGLYNEQFF.

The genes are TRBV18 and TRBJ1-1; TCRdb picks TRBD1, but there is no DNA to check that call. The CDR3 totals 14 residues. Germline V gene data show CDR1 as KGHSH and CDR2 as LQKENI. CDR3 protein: CASSPGTSNTEAFF.

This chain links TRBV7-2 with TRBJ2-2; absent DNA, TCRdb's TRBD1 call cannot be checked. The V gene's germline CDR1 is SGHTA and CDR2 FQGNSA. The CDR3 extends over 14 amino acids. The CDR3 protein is CASFDPGDTGELFF.

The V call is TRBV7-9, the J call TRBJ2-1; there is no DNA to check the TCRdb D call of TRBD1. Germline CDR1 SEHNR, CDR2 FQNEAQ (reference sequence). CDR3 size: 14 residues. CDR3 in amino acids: CASSPRGRDNEQFF.

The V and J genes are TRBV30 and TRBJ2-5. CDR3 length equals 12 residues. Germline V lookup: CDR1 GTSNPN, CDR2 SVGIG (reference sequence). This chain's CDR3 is CAWRGRQETQYF.

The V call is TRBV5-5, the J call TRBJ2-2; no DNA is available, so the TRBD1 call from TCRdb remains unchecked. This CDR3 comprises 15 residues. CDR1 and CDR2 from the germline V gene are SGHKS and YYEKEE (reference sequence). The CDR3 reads CASSLSSAVSGELFF.

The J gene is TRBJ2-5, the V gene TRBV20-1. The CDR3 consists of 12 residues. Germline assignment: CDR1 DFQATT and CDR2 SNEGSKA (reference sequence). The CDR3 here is CSARQPQETQYF.

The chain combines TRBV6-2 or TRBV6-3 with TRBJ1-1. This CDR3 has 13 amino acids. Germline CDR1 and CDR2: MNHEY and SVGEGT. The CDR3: CASKGQVNTEAFF.

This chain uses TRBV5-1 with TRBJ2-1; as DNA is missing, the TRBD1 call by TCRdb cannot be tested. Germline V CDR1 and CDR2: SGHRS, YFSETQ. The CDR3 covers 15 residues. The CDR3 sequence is CASSSGTGRVGEQFF.

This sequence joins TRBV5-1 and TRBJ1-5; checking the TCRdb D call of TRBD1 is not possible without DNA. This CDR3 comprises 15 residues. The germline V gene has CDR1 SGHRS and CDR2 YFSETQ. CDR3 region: CASSLEGQPNQPQHF.

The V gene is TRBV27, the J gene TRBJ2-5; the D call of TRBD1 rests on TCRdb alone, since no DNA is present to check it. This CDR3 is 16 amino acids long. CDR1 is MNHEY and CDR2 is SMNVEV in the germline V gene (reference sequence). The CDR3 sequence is CASSLWGQGGRETQYF.

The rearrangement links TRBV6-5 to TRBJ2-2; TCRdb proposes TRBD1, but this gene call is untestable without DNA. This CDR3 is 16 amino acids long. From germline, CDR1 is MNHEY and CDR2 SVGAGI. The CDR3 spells CASSWGQRINTGELFF.

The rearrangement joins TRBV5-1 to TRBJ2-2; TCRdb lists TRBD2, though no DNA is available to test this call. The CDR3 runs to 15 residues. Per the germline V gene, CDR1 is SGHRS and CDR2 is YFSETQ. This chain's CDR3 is CASSPGTMNTGELFF.

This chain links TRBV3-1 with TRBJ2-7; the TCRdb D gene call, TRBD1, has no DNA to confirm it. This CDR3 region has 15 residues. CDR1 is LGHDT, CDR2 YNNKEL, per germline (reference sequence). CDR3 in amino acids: CASSTPGTDSYEQYF.

This CDR3 is CASRGSRGLSYGYTF. The chain uses TRBV7-2 and TRBJ1-2; TCRdb gives TRBD1 as the D gene, but with no DNA this cannot be confirmed. The CDR3 is made up of 15 amino acids. Germline V gene data show CDR1 as SGHTA and CDR2 as FQGNSA.